The TCR beta chain described here comes from a study of T cell responses to AZD1222 COVID-19 vaccine. Study-wide points: Close to half of all spike-specific TCRs reportedly target regions of the variants that are unmutated.

With regard to this clone: The antigen is not known.

TCRdb's copy holds only in-frame clones and misses some; the assay was immunoSEQ multiplex PCR. This table holds around 120,000 clones, roughly 91% found once. V was trimmed by 6 bases and J by 2 bases, leaving 14 bases between them. The CDR3 has 15 residues. Per the germline V gene, CDR1 is SNHLY and CDR2 is FYNNEI. The J gene is TRBJ2-4, the V gene TRBV2; a weak D match, TRBD2 (6 bases). The starting material was peripheral blood, obtained 28 days after the second AZD1222 dose. The sequence derives from an adult who received the AZD1222 COVID-19 vaccine. CDR3 amino acids: CASRYGGTTKNIQYF. CDR3 nucleotides: TGTGCCAGCAGGTACGGGGGAACGACCAAAAACATTCAGTACTTC.